These 18 T cell receptor beta chains were all obtained from the same sample, sequenced in a study of blood T cell repertoires in COVID-19. Method: immunoSEQ multiplex PCR; TCRdb's copy keeps in-frame clones and lacks some. The table shows around 300,000 clones, with 75% to 90% occurring only once. Sequencing used peripheral blood. Receptors originate from a woman aged 25 to 39 with active or convalescent COVID-19.

The V call is TRBV11-3, the J call TRBJ2-6; D possibly corresponds to TRBD2 (5 bases). Germline-derived CDR1 and CDR2 are SGHNT and YENEEA. CDR3 length: 16 residues. Trimming removed 5 bases at V and 2 bases at J, with 13 bases between. CDR3 in DNA: TGTGCCAGCAGCCCGTCAGTCGGGGCTGGGGCCAACGTCCTGACTTTC. Protein: CASSPSVGAGANVLTF.

This chain joins TRBV18 and TRBJ2-6; TRBD1 is a possible D gene (6 bases). CDR3 size: 15 residues. The V gene lost 6 bases and the J gene lost 2 bases, with 11 bases spanning the gap. The germline V gene encodes CDR1 KGHSH and CDR2 LQKENI. CDR3 in amino acids: CASSPRGPGANVLTF. CDR3 in DNA: TGTGCCAGCTCCCCCAGGGGTCCTGGGGCCAACGTCCTGACTTTC. Looking up the rest from reference TRBV18 and TRBJ2-6 gives the full variable domain: NAGVMQNPRHLVRRRGQEARLRCSPMKGHSHVYWYRQLPEEGLKFMVYLQKENIIDESGMPKERFSAEFPKEGPSILRIQQVVRGDSAAYFCASSPRGPGANVLTFGAGSRLTVL.

This clone was observed a single time. V usage is TRBV28 and J usage is TRBJ1-5, with D perhaps matching TRBD1 (6 bases). The CDR3 has 15 amino acids. V lost 1 base and J lost 4, with 11 bases in between. Germline CDR1 MDHEN, CDR2 SYDVKM. The CDR3 nucleotides are TGTGCCAGCAGTTTATCCGGGACAAAAAATCAGCCCCAGCATTTT. This encodes CASSLSGTKNQPQHF.

V gene TRBV6-5 combines with J gene TRBJ2-7; 7 bases align to TRBD2. The CDR3 runs to 14 residues. From germline, CDR1 is MNHEY and CDR2 SVGAGI. The J segment lost 3 bases and the V segment lost 0 bases, leaving 2 bases of the junction unmatched. The CDR3 nucleotides are TGTGCCAGCAGTTACTCGCCTAGCGGCTACGAGCAGTACTTC. Amino acids: CASSYSPSGYEQYF.

This chain links TRBV4-1 with TRBJ2-2; 8 positions match TRBD1. The CDR3 runs 16 residues. Unmatched junction bases numbered 7, after V lost 4 bases and J lost 3 bases. Germline CDR1 reads MGHRA; CDR2 reads YSYEKL. CDR3 sequence: CASSRVTGGYTGELFF. The CDR3 bases are TGCGCCAGCAGCCGAGTAACAGGGGGATACACCGGGGAGCTGTTTTTT.

This chain joins TRBV6-6 and TRBJ2-3; D remains unclear. Trimming removed 6 bases at V and 2 bases at J, with 15 bases between. The CDR3 contains 15 residues. Germline CDR1 reads MNHNY; CDR2 reads SVGAGI (reference sequence). The CDR3 reads CASSPFETYTDTQYF. For the CDR3, the DNA is TGTGCCAGCAGCCCCTTCGAAACCTACACAGATACGCAGTATTTT.

The rearrangement joins TRBV27 to TRBJ1-1, with D uncertain. The CDR3 is made up of 14 amino acids. V was shortened by 7 bases and J by 2 bases, with 14 bases between the two germline ends. CDR1 and CDR2 from the germline V gene are MNHEY and SMNVEV (reference sequence). The CDR3 is CASTPSRSNTEAFF. The CDR3 DNA reads TGTGCCAGCACTCCGTCACGGTCCAACACTGAAGCTTTCTTT.

This chain links TRBV7-8 with TRBJ2-6; TRBD2 matches at 16 bases. In germline, CDR1 is SGHVS, CDR2 FQNEAQ. This CDR3 is 23 amino acids long. Trimming at V came to 5 bases and at J to 2 bases, leaving 18 bases not matched to a gene. The DNA of the CDR3 is TGTGCCAGCAGCCTCCCGGGACTAGCGGGGGGGCAAAGAAGTGTTCCTGGGGCCAACGTCCTGACTTTC. It is translated as CASSLPGLAGGQRSVPGANVLTF.

The chain has TRBV6-5 and TRBJ1-2; 7 bases agree with TRBD1. Germline V lookup: CDR1 MNHEY, CDR2 SVGAGI. The V gene end was trimmed by 6 bases and the J gene end by 5 bases; junction bases not matched to a gene: 6. The CDR3 runs to 13 residues. The CDR3 here is CASRLGQLYGYTF. The CDR3 DNA follows: TGTGCCAGCAGGTTGGGACAGTTATATGGCTACACCTTC.

In DNA, the CDR3 is TGTGCCAGCAGCCCATCCTGGGGAGCTACCTCTAACTATGGCTACACCTTC. It specifies CASSPSWGATSNYGYTF. This chain uses TRBV7-2 with TRBJ1-2; D remains ambiguous. The CDR3 has 17 amino acids. The V gene's germline CDR1 is SGHTA and CDR2 FQGNSA. Trimming stripped 5 bases from V and 0 bases from J, with 19 bases between.

This clone has only one observation. The chain carries TRBV6-5 and TRBJ2-7; 10 bases fit TRBD1. CDR3 size: 15 residues. CDR1 and CDR2 (germline): MNHEY, SVGAGI. Trimming cost V 6 bases and J 2 bases; bases outside gene matches: 7. CDR3: CASRRDRGGTYEQYF. The CDR3 DNA reads TGTGCCAGCAGAAGGGACAGGGGAGGCACCTACGAGCAGTACTTC.

The rearrangement links TRBV5-8 to TRBJ1-5; D is ambiguous. With 0 bases removed from V and 6 bases from J, the gap between germline ends came to 7 bases. The CDR3 has 13 amino acids. Per germline, CDR1 SGHTS and CDR2 YDEGEE. The DNA for the CDR3 is TGTGCCAGCAGCTTGGGATCGGGTCAGCCCCAGCATTTT. Translation: CASSLGSGQPQHF.

This rearrangement joins TRBV27 to TRBJ2-7; 13 positions match TRBD2. Germline V CDR1 and CDR2: MNHEY, SMNVEV (reference sequence). This CDR3 is built from 18 residues. The V segment lost 4 bases and the J segment 7 bases; nucleotides outside the gene matches: 16. This CDR3 is CASSSVTSGGPLVREQYF. CDR3 DNA sequence: TGTGCCAGCAGTTCCGTGACTAGCGGGGGGCCTTTGGTGAGGGAGCAGTACTTC.

The V call is TRBV5-1, the J call TRBJ1-3; D might be TRBD1 (6 bases). V was trimmed by 4 bases and J by 4 bases, leaving 12 bases between them. Germline-derived CDR1 and CDR2 are SGHRS and YFSETQ. The CDR3 consists of 14 residues. The CDR3 nucleotides are TGCGCCAGCAGCGCAGGGGTTTCAGGAAACACCATATATTTT. This gives the protein CASSAGVSGNTIYF. Based on the CDR3 plus reference TRBV5-1 and TRBJ1-3, the full variable domain is KAGVTQTPRYLIKTRGQQVTLSCSPISGHRSVSWYQQTPGQGLQFLFEYFSETQRNKGNFPGRFSGRQFSNSRSEMNVSTLELGDSALYLCASSAGVSGNTIYFGEGSWLTVV.

The chain recombines TRBV5-5 with TRBJ1-1; the D gene is possibly TRBD1 (5 bases). In germline, CDR1 is SGHKS, CDR2 YYEKEE (reference sequence). There are 14 residues in the CDR3. The CDR3 sequence is CASEITGGNTEAFF. The CDR3 DNA reads as TGTGCGTCAGAAATCACGGGGGGGAACACTGAAGCTTTCTTT.

V and J are TRBV7-2 and TRBJ2-7, with D maybe TRBD1 (6 bases). Deletions cut 1 base from V and 1 base from J, with 11 bases between. Germline CDR1 reads SGHTA; CDR2 reads FQGNSA. CDR3 size: 15 residues. This chain's CDR3 is CASSLVRGGSYEQYF. Written as DNA, the CDR3 is TGTGCCAGCAGCTTAGTCAGGGGTGGGTCCTACGAGCAGTACTTC. Looking up the rest from reference TRBV7-2 and TRBJ2-7 gives the full variable domain: GAGVSQSPSNKVTEKGKDVELRCDPISGHTALYWYRQSLGQGLEFLIYFQGNSAPDKSGLPSDRFSAERTGGSVSTLTIQRTQQEDSAVYLCASSLVRGGSYEQYFGPGTRLTVT.

This rearrangement joins TRBV28 to TRBJ1-1; D perhaps matches TRBD1 (5 bases). This CDR3 contains 15 residues. Trimming removed 5 bases at V and 0 bases at J, with 13 bases between. CDR1 MDHEN and CDR2 SYDVKM come from the germline V gene. This CDR3 is CASSRGTQLNTEAFF. The CDR3 region has the DNA TGTGCCAGCAGTCGGGGGACGCAATTGAACACTGAAGCTTTCTTT.

The V gene is TRBV28, the J gene TRBJ1-2; D is unclear. Germline CDR1 MDHEN, CDR2 SYDVKM. V shed 7 bases and J shed 4 bases, with 10 bases lying between them. The CDR3 consists of 12 residues. The CDR3 DNA reads as TGTGCCAGCACCCCGGGAATCTATGGCTACACCTTC. Its translation: CASTPGIYGYTF.